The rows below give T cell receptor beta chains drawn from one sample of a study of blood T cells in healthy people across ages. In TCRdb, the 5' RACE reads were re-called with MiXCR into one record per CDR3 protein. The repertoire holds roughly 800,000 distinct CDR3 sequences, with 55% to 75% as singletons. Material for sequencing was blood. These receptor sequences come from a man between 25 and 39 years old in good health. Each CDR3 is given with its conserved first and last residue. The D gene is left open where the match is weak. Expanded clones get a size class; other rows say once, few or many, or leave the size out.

TGTGCCAGCCGGCTAGCGGATTACAATGAGCAGTTCTTC	CASRLADYNEQFF	TRBD2	13	TRBV6-2/TRBV6-3	TRBJ2-1	few
TGCGCCAGCAGCCAAGATCGGACAGATAGAGCCTACGAGCAGTACTTC	CASSQDRTDRAYEQYF	.	16	TRBV4-3	TRBJ2-7	.
TGCGCCAGCAGCTCGGGTACAGGGGAACCTTATGGCTACACCTTC	CASSSGTGEPYGYTF	TRBD1	15	TRBV5-1	TRBJ1-2	few
TGTGCCAGCAGTAGTACTGGTCATTACTATGGCTACACCTTC	CASSSTGHYYGYTF	.	14	TRBV28	TRBJ1-2	few
TGCAGCGTTGGGACAGGGGGCCTCAGCGAGCAGTACTTC	CSVGTGGLSEQYF	TRBD1	13	TRBV29-1	TRBJ2-7	few
TGTGCCAGCAGCTTTCAAAGGGTACAAGAGACCCAGTACTTC	CASSFQRVQETQYF	.	14	TRBV7-2	TRBJ2-5	.
TGTGCCAGCAGCAAACCCGGATCTCAGCTCAGATACGAGCGGTACTTC	CASSKPGSQLRYERYF	.	16	TRBV21-1	TRBJ2-5	.
TGCAGTGTGGCAGACGGGGCTACAGAGACCCAGTACTTC	CSVADGATETQYF	.	13	TRBV20-1	TRBJ2-5	.
TGTGCCAGCAGCTTAAGTTCAGGAGGGTATGGCTACACCTTC	CASSLSSGGYGYTF	.	14	TRBV7-9	TRBJ1-2	few
TGTGCCAGCAGCCAGCATGAGACCCAGTACTTC	CASSQHETQYF	.	11	TRBV6-2/TRBV6-3	TRBJ2-5	.
TGTGCCAGCAGTTTATCCCCAGCAGCAACTGAAGCTTTCTTT	CASSLSPAATEAFF	.	14	TRBV27	TRBJ1-1	.
TGTGCCAGCAGTGCTCCCCGGGAGCAGTTCTTC	CASSAPREQFF	.	11	TRBV2	TRBJ2-1	.
TGTGCCAGCAGCCAAGGCTCGAAGAAGTTCACCTACGAGCAGTACTTC	CASSQGSKKFTYEQYF	.	16	TRBV4-2	TRBJ2-7	few
TGTGCCAGCAGCTTTTCTGGTGTCGCCTATAATTCACCCCTCCACTTT	CASSFSGVAYNSPLHF	.	16	TRBV5-6	TRBJ1-6	.
TGCAGTGCAGCCCCTGGGGTCGTACAGACCCAGTACTTC	CSAAPGVVQTQYF	.	13	TRBV20-1	TRBJ2-5	.
TGTGCCAGCAGCTTAATTGGGGCCATATCATCTTCACCCCTCCACTTT	CASSLIGAISSSPLHF	.	16	TRBV7-8	TRBJ1-6	many
TGTGCCAGCAGTGAAGGGGGGGACACTGAAGCTTTCTTT	CASSEGGDTEAFF	.	13	TRBV6-1	TRBJ1-1	.